The entry below describes one TCR beta chain. CDR3 size: 17 residues. Germline V gives CDR1 WSHSY, CDR2 SAAADI. The ends were cut back, 0 bases at V and 3 bases at J, with 17 bases in the middle. This sample is part of a study of shared clonotypes between healthy human individuals. The table came from immunoSEQ multiplex PCR; TCRdb's copy has only in-frame clones and leaves some out. The sample records just over 2,000,000 clones, roughly 94% being singletons. As defined, naive CD8 cells were CD45RO-negative and positively selected for CCR7, with terminally differentiated effector memory CD45RA+ cells excluded.

The clonotype comes from a man between 18 and 29 years old in good health. The sequenced sample consisted of naive CD8+ T cells sorted from blood. The chain combines TRBV10-2 with TRBJ1-2; D may be TRBD1 (5 bases). CDR3 protein: CASSESPWGGNDYGYTF. In nucleotides, the CDR3 is TGCGCCAGCAGTGAGTCTCCCTGGGGGGGGAACGACTATGGCTACACCTTC.